A single sample gave rise to the 28 T cell receptor beta chains below, sequenced in a study of blood T cell repertoires in COVID-19. Some clones are missing from TCRdb's copy, which holds only in-frame ones; the method was immunoSEQ multiplex PCR. The table records under 250,000 clones, approximately 90% of them present only once. Sample: peripheral blood. Receptors were obtained from a man younger than 40 with COVID-19, enrolled during active disease.

This sequence joins TRBV27 and TRBJ1-6; possibly TRBD1 for D (6 bases). The V gene's germline CDR1 is MNHEY and CDR2 SMNVEV (reference sequence). The V end lost 6 bases, the J end lost 0 bases, and 18 bases lay between the germline ends. CDR3 length: 18 residues. CDR3 nucleotides: TGTGCCAGCAGCTCCAGGACAAGGGGGAGCTCCTATAATTCACCCCTCCACTTT. It is translated as CASSSRTRGSSYNSPLHF.

The V and J genes are TRBV11-3 and TRBJ2-7; D ambiguous. Trimming stripped 5 bases from V and 6 bases from J, with 17 bases between. This CDR3 is built from 14 residues. The germline V gene has CDR1 SGHNT and CDR2 YENEEA. CDR3: CASSQRPDSTEQYF. As DNA, the CDR3 is TGTGCCAGCAGCCAGCGTCCTGATAGCACCGAGCAGTACTTC.

The chain employs TRBV28 and TRBJ2-1; 12 bases align to TRBD2. Trimming took 6 bases from V and 10 from J; bases not matched to a gene: 10. CDR1 and CDR2 (germline): MDHEN, SYDVKM. This CDR3 is built from 15 residues. The CDR3 protein is CASSLLAGGPREQFF. In DNA, the CDR3 is TGTGCCAGCAGCCTCCTAGCGGGAGGGCCCAGGGAGCAGTTCTTC.

The J gene is TRBJ1-3, the V gene TRBV30; TRBD1 might be the D (5 bases). This CDR3 is 15 amino acids long. Trimming stripped 0 bases from V and 3 bases from J, with 12 bases between. Germline loops: CDR1 GTSNPN, CDR2 SVGIG (reference sequence). The CDR3 DNA reads TGTGCCTGGAGTGTTGCTGGGGGGGGTGGAAACACCATATATTTT. The encoded protein is CAWSVAGGGGNTIYF.

This chain joins TRBV6-1 and TRBJ1-4; D possibly corresponds to TRBD1 (6 bases). The CDR3 totals 15 residues. The germline gives CDR1 MNHNS, CDR2 SASEGT. Trimming took 2 bases from V and 8 from J, leaving 15 bases between them. The CDR3: CASSELMQGWEKLFF. The CDR3 region has the DNA TGTGCCAGCAGTGAATTAATGCAGGGGTGGGAAAAACTGTTTTTT.

The gene calls are TRBV19 and TRBJ2-5; no reliable D call. CDR1 is LNHDA, CDR2 SQIVND, per germline (reference sequence). Trimming left V 2 bases short and J 5 bases short, with 9 bases between. The CDR3 consists of 13 residues. The CDR3 bases are TGTGCCAGTAGTATACAGGTGGTGGAGACCCAGTACTTC. Translation gives CASSIQVVETQYF.

V is TRBV7-3 and J is TRBJ1-6; D gene ambiguous. Trimming removed 2 bases from V and 3 bases from J, with 14 bases in between. Germline V gene data show CDR1 as SGHTA and CDR2 as FQGTGA. This CDR3 is 17 amino acids long. CDR3 residues: CASSLAARGSYNSPLHF. The CDR3, as DNA: TGTGCCAGCAGCTTAGCTGCCCGGGGTAGCTATAATTCACCCCTCCACTTT.

The rearrangement uses TRBV14 and TRBJ1-2; 7 positions match TRBD1. Germline CDR1 reads SGHDN; CDR2 reads FVKESK. The CDR3 contains 14 residues. With 4 bases clipped from V and 7 bases from J, the junction kept 9 bases outside the gene matches. Here the CDR3 reads CASSPLRGPFGYTF. The CDR3 DNA reads TGTGCCAGCAGCCCCCTTAGGGGGCCGTTTGGCTACACCTTC.

This rearrangement joins TRBV29-1 to TRBJ1-1; tentative D call: TRBD1 (5 bases). V lost 4 bases and J 0 bases, leaving 6 bases between the germline ends. Germline-derived CDR1 and CDR2 are SQVTM and ANQGSEA. The CDR3 totals 12 residues. CDR3 bases: TGCAGCGTTGGACAGTTGAACACTGAAGCTTTCTTT. Its protein product is CSVGQLNTEAFF. Supplemented by reference TRBV29-1 and TRBJ1-1, the full variable domain reads SAVISQKPSRDICQRGTSLTIQCQVDSQVTMMFWYRQQPGQSLTLIATANQGSEATYESGFVIDKFPISRPNLTFSTLTVSNMSPEDSSIYLCSVGQLNTEAFFGQGTRLTVV.

This chain joins TRBV5-6 and TRBJ2-1; no clear D. This CDR3 has 18 residues. Trimming took off 1 base at V and 4 bases at J, with 21 bases between the two ends. The germline CDR1 and CDR2 sequences are SGHDT and YYEEEE. Here the CDR3 reads CASSLTPKTYPGYNEQFF. CDR3 DNA sequence: TGTGCCAGCAGCTTGACACCCAAAACTTACCCCGGGTACAATGAGCAGTTCTTC.

In nucleotides, the CDR3 is TGTGCCAGCAGTGACCGGGACAGAACGCCCTACGAGCAGTACTTC. Its translation: CASSDRDRTPYEQYF. J is TRBJ2-7 and V is TRBV25-1; 7 nucleotides agree with TRBD1. The CDR3 has 15 residues. Germline V gene sequence: CDR1 MGHDK, CDR2 SYGVNS. V was clipped by 3 bases and J by 2 bases; unmatched bases: 7.

The rearrangement links TRBV19 to TRBJ1-5; TRBD1 matches at 8 bases. The CDR3 has 16 amino acids. V shed 1 base and J 3 bases; nucleotides not matched to a gene: 5. From germline, CDR1 is LNHDA and CDR2 SQIVND (reference sequence). The CDR3 reads CASSIVQGAINQPQHF. CDR3 nucleotide sequence: TGTGCCAGTAGTATAGTTCAGGGGGCAATCAATCAGCCCCAGCATTTT.

This sequence joins TRBV6-5 and TRBJ2-7, with D tentatively TRBD1 (5 bases). CDR3 length equals 15 residues. Germline CDR1 MNHEY, CDR2 SVGAGI. The ends were cut back, 0 bases at V and 4 bases at J, with 13 bases in the middle. The CDR3 DNA is TGTGCCAGCAGTTACTCGGAAACAGGTCTATACGAGCAGTACTTC. It encodes CASSYSETGLYEQYF.

V usage is TRBV2 and J usage is TRBJ2-3; 8 bases map to TRBD2. After removal of 4 bases from V and 4 bases from J, the junction contained 10 bases not matched to a gene. Germline lookup yields CDR1 SNHLY and CDR2 FYNNEI. The CDR3 contains 16 residues. CDR3 residues: CASSAGSGGPSDTQYF. The CDR3 coding sequence is TGTGCCAGCAGTGCGGGCAGCGGGGGCCCATCAGATACGCAGTATTTT.

The chain joins TRBV11-2 to TRBJ2-3; D gene uncertain. V was clipped by 6 bases and J by 0 bases, with 4 bases between them. The germline V gene has CDR1 SGHAT and CDR2 FQNNGV. This CDR3 region has 12 residues. The CDR3 reads CASRYSTDTQYF. The CDR3 nucleotides are TGTGCCAGCAGGTATAGCACAGATACGCAGTATTTT.

By sample share, this clone is medium-sized. V is TRBV4-1 and J is TRBJ1-2; 8 bases are a match to TRBD1. Trimming at V came to 0 bases and at J to 3 bases, leaving 9 bases not matched to a gene. Germline V gene lookup returns CDR1 MGHRA and CDR2 YSYEKL. The CDR3 runs 17 residues. The DNA for the CDR3 is TGCGCCAGCAGCCAAGATAGAGGAACAGGGGGGTACTATGGCTACACCTTC. Translating it yields CASSQDRGTGGYYGYTF.

The chain has TRBV18 and TRBJ1-5, with 7 bases lining up with TRBD1. The CDR3 spans 17 residues. The junction had 11 bases not matched to a gene; V was cut back by 6 bases and J by 0 bases. Germline V CDR1 and CDR2: KGHSH, LQKENI. The CDR3 spells CASSPRTGANSNQPQHF. The CDR3 DNA sequence: TGTGCCAGCTCGCCTCGGACAGGCGCGAATAGCAATCAGCCCCAGCATTTT.

The genes are TRBV10-1 and TRBJ2-7, with D maybe TRBD1 (6 bases). The V end lost 6 bases, the J end lost 0 bases, and 15 bases lay between the germline ends. The CDR3 covers 15 residues. Germline CDR1 is WNHNN and CDR2 is SYGVQD (reference sequence). CDR3 nucleotides: TGCGCCAGCAGATTTTTGAGGGACAACTCCTACGAGCAGTACTTC. Amino acids: CASRFLRDNSYEQYF.

The CDR3 nucleotides read TGTGCCAGCAGCCTTGGGAGGCCGGGGGGCGATGAGCAGTTCTTC. Amino acids: CASSLGRPGGDEQFF. The chain carries TRBV5-8 and TRBJ2-1, with D maybe TRBD2 (7 bases). Trimming left V 4 bases short and J 8 bases short, with 19 bases between. The CDR3 totals 15 residues. The germline gives CDR1 SGHTS, CDR2 YDEGEE.

This chain uses TRBV7-9 with TRBJ2-3; 9 positions agree with TRBD1. Germline loops: CDR1 SEHNR, CDR2 FQNEAQ (reference sequence). The CDR3 totals 16 residues. V was clipped by 4 bases and J by 5 bases; unmatched bases: 10. In nucleotides, the CDR3 is TGTGCCAGCAGCTATTTTCGGAACAGGGGGCAAGATACGCAGTATTTT. This gives the protein CASSYFRNRGQDTQYF.

V usage is TRBV27 and J usage is TRBJ2-2; possibly TRBD2 for D (6 bases). Germline CDR1 reads MNHEY; CDR2 reads SMNVEV (reference sequence). Trimming cost V 3 bases and J 4 bases, with 6 bases left between them. The CDR3 is made up of 13 amino acids. DNA for the CDR3: TGTGCCAGCAGTTTGGGGGGCACCGGGGAGCTGTTTTTT. Translated: CASSLGGTGELFF.

In regard to this clone: Other DNA sequences within the sample encode an identical CDR3. The gene calls are TRBV5-1 and TRBJ1-2, with 10 bases identical to TRBD1. CDR1 and CDR2 (germline): SGHRS, YFSETQ. The junction had 1 base not matched to a gene; V was cut back by 3 bases and J by 2 bases. This CDR3 is built from 14 residues. In DNA, the CDR3 is TGCGCCAGCAGCTCGGGACAGGGGAACTATGGCTACACCTTC. This codes for CASSSGQGNYGYTF.

This chain uses TRBV25-1 with TRBJ2-3, with D possibly matching TRBD1 (5 bases). This CDR3 spans 14 amino acids. From germline, CDR1 is MGHDK and CDR2 SYGVNS. The V gene lost 8 bases and the J gene lost 0 bases, with 12 bases spanning the gap. For the CDR3, the DNA is TGTGCCAGCCTTGACAGCGCTAGCACAGATACGCAGTATTTT. Amino acids: CASLDSASTDTQYF.

J is TRBJ2-7 and V is TRBV9; TRBD2 is a possible D gene (6 bases). Per germline, CDR1 SGDLS and CDR2 YYNGEE. The CDR3 is 15 residues long. Trimming shortened V by 5 bases and J by 3 bases, and 18 bases separated the two germline ends. The CDR3 DNA follows: TGTGCCAGCAGTCTCACCCCGGGACTCATCTACGAGCAGTACTTC. Encoded protein: CASSLTPGLIYEQYF.

This chain uses TRBV6-2 or TRBV6-3 with TRBJ2-2; weak D call: TRBD2 (6 bases). The CDR3 contains 17 residues. Germline assignment: CDR1 MNHEY and CDR2 SVGEGT. V lost 0 bases and J 5 bases, leaving 16 bases between the germline ends. CDR3 bases: TGTGCCAGCAGTTACTCGTTAAGCAGGAGGGGAACCGGGGAGCTGTTTTTT. Translation: CASSYSLSRRGTGELFF.

This chain links TRBV7-2 with TRBJ2-7; 10 bases agree with TRBD1. Germline CDR1 and CDR2: SGHTA and FQGNSA. The CDR3 extends over 12 amino acids. Trimming took 8 bases from V and 7 from J; bases not matched to a gene: 5. CDR3 bases: TGTGCCAGCCGACAGGGGGCTCGGGAGCAGTACTTC. Amino acids: CASRQGAREQYF.

This clone was counted ten times or more. This chain links TRBV2 with TRBJ2-2, with D unclear. Trimming took off 11 bases at V and 0 bases at J, with 10 bases between the two ends. CDR3 length equals 13 residues. From germline, CDR1 is SNHLY and CDR2 FYNNEI. CDR3 DNA: TGTGCCGATCAAGAGGCGAACACCGGGGAGCTGTTTTTT. This translates into CADQEANTGELFF. The variable domain in full, with the rest retrieved from reference TRBV2 and TRBJ2-2, is EPEVTQTPSHQVTQMGQEVILRCVPISNHLYFYWYRQILGQKVEFLVSFYNNEISEKSEIFDDQFSVERPDGSNFTLKIRSTKLEDSAMYFCADQEANTGELFFGEGSRLTVL.

The chain has TRBV7-9 and TRBJ2-1; TRBD2 agrees at 7 bases. Germline assignment: CDR1 SEHNR and CDR2 FQNEAQ (reference sequence). CDR3 length: 15 amino acids. Trimming removed 6 bases from V and 4 bases from J; junction bases left unmatched: 9. The CDR3 spells CASSSVGGYYNEQFF. The CDR3 DNA reads as TGTGCCAGCAGTTCTGTGGGGGGGTATTACAATGAGCAGTTCTTC. Filled out from reference TRBV7-9 and TRBJ2-1, the complete variable domain reads DTGVSQNPRHKITKRGQNVTFRCDPISEHNRLYWYRQTLGQGPEFLTYFQNEAQLEKSRLLSDRFSAERPKGSFSTLEIQRTEQGDSAMYLCASSSVGGYYNEQFFGPGTRLTVL.